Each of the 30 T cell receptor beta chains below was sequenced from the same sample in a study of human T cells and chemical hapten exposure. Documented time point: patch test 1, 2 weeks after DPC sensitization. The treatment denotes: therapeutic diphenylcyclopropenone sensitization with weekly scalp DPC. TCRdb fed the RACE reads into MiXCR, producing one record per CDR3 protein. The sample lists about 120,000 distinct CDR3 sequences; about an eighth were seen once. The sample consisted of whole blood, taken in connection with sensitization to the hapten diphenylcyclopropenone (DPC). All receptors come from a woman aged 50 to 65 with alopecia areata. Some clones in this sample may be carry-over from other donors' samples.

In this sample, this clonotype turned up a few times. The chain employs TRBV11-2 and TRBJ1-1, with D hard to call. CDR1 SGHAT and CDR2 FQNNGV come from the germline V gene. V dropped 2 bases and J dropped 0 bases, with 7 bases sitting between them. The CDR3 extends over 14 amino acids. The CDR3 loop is CASSLSSLNTEAFF. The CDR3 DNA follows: TGTGCCAGCAGCTTAAGTTCATTGAACACTGAAGCTTTCTTT.

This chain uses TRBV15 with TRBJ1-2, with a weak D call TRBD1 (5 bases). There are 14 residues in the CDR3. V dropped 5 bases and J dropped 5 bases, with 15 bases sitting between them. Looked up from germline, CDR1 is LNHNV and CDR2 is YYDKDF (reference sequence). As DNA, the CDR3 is TGTGCCACCAGCCCCCGGGACTCCGAGTATGGCTACACCTTC. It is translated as CATSPRDSEYGYTF.

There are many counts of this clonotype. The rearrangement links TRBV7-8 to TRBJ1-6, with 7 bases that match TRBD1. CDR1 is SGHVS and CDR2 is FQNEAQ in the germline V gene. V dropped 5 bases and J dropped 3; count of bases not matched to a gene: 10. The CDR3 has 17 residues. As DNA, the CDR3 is TGTGCCAGCAGCCAAAATGACAGGGCCGTCTATAATTCACCCCTCCACTTT. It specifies CASSQNDRAVYNSPLHF.

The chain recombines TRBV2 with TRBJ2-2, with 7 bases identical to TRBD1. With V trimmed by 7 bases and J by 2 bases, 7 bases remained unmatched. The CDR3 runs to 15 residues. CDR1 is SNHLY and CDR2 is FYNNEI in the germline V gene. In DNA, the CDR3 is TGTGCCAGCAAGCGTCAGGGGGACAACACCGGGGAGCTGTTTTTT. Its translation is CASKRQGDNTGELFF.

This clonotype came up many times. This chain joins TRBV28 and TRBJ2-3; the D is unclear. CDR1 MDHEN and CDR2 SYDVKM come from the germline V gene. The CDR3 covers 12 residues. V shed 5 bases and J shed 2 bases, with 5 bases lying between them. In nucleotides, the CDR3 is TGTGCCAGCAGTGCTGTCACAGATACGCAGTATTTT. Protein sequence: CASSAVTDTQYF. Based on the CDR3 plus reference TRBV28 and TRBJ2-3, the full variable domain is DVKVTQSSRYLVKRTGEKVFLECVQDMDHENMFWYRQDPGLGLRLIYFSYDVKMKEKGDIPEGYSVSREKKERFSLILESASTNQTSMYLCASSAVTDTQYFGPGTRLTVL.

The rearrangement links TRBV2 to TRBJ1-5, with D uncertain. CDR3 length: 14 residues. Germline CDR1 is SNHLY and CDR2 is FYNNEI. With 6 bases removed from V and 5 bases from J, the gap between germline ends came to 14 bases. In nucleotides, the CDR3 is TGTGCCAGCAGAGGTCCCGGCGAGGATCAGCCCCAGCATTTT. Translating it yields CASRGPGEDQPQHF.

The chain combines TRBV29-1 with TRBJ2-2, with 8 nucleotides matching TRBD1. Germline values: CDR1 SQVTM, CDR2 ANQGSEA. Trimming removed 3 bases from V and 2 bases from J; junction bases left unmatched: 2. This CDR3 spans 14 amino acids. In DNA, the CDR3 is TGCAGCGTTGAGGACAGGGCTAACACCGGGGAGCTGTTTTTT. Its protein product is CSVEDRANTGELFF.

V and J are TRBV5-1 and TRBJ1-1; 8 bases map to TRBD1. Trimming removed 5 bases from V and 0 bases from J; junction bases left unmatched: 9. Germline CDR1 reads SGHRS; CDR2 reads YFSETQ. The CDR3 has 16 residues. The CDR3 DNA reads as TGCGCCAGCAGGCCAGGGGGCGCACCGCTGAACACTGAAGCTTTCTTT. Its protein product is CASRPGGAPLNTEAFF.

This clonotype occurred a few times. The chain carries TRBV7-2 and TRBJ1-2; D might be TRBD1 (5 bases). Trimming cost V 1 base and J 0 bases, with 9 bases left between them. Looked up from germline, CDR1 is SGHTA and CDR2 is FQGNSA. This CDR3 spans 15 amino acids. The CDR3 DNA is TGTGCCAGCAGCTTAGTTGGGGCCCCTAACTATGGCTACACCTTC. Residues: CASSLVGAPNYGYTF.

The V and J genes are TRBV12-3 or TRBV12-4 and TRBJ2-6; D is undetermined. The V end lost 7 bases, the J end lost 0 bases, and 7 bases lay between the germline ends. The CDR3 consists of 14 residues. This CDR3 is CASIPCSGANVLTF. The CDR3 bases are TGTGCCAGCATTCCGTGCTCTGGGGCCAACGTCCTGACTTTC.

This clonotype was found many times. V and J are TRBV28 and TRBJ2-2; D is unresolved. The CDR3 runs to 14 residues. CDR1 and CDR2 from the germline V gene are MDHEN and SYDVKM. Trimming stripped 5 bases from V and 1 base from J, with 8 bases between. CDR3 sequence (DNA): TGTGCCAGCAGTCGTAGGTTGAACACCGGGGAGCTGTTTTTT. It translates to CASSRRLNTGELFF. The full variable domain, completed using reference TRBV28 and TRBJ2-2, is DVKVTQSSRYLVKRTGEKVFLECVQDMDHENMFWYRQDPGLGLRLIYFSYDVKMKEKGDIPEGYSVSREKKERFSLILESASTNQTSMYLCASSRRLNTGELFFGEGSRLTVL.

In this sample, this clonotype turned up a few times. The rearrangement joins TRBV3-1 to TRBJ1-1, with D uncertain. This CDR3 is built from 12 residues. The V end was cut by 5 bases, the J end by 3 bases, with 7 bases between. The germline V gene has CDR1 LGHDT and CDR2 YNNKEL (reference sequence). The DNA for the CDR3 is TGTGCCAGCAGCTGGTGGGACACTGAAGCTTTCTTT. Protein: CASSWWDTEAFF.

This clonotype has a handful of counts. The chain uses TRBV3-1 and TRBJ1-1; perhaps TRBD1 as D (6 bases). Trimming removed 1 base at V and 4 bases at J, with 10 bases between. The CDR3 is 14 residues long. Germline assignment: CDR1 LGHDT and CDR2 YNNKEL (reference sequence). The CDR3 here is CASSQAGTSTEAFF. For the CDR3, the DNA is TGTGCCAGCAGCCAAGCCGGGACATCCACTGAAGCTTTCTTT.

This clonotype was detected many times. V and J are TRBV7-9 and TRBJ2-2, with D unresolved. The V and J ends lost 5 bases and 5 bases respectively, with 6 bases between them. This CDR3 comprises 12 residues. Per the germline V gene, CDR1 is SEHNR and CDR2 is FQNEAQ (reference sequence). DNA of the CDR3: TGTGCCAGCAGCCCCTCTACCGGGGAGCTGTTTTTT. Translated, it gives CASSPSTGELFF.

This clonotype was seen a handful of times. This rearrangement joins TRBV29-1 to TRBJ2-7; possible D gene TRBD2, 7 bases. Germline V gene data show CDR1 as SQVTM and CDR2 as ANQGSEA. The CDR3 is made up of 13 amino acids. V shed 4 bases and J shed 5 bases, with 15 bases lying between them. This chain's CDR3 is CSVVFGGLHEQYF. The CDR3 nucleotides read TGCAGCGTTGTTTTCGGGGGGCTCCACGAGCAGTACTTC.

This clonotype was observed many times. CDR3 sequence: CASSWQEGAVETQYF. For the CDR3, the DNA is TGCGCCAGCAGCTGGCAGGAGGGGGCCGTTGAGACCCAGTACTTC. The chain couples TRBV5-1 to TRBJ2-5; maybe TRBD1 (7 bases). V lost 3 bases and J lost 5, with 17 bases in between. CDR3 length: 15 residues. CDR1 is SGHRS, CDR2 YFSETQ, per germline.

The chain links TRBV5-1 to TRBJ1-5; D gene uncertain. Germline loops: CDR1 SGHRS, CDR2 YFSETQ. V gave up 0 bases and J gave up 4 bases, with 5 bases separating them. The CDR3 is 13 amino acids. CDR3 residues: CASSLGRNQPQHF. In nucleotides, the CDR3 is TGCGCCAGCAGCTTGGGCAGAAATCAGCCCCAGCATTTT. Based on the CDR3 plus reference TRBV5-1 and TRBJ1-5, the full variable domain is KAGVTQTPRYLIKTRGQQVTLSCSPISGHRSVSWYQQTPGQGLQFLFEYFSETQRNKGNFPGRFSGRQFSNSRSEMNVSTLELGDSALYLCASSLGRNQPQHFGDGTRLSIL.

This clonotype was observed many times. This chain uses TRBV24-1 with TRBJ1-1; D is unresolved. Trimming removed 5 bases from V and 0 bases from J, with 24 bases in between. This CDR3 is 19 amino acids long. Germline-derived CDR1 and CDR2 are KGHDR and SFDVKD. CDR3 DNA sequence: TGTGCCACCAGTGTGGCGGCAGCTAGATCGGCTTCGGTGAACACTGAAGCTTTCTTT. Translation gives CATSVAAARSASVNTEAFF.

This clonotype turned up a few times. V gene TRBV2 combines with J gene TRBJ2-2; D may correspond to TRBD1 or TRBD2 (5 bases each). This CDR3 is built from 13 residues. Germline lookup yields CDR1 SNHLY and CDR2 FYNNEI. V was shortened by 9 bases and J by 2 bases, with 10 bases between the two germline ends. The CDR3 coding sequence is TGTGCCAGTGGGACGGAAAACACCGGGGAGCTGTTTTTT. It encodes CASGTENTGELFF. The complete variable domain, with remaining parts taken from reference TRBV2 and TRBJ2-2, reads EPEVTQTPSHQVTQMGQEVILRCVPISNHLYFYWYRQILGQKVEFLVSFYNNEISEKSEIFDDQFSVERPDGSNFTLKIRSTKLEDSAMYFCASGTENTGELFFGEGSRLTVL.

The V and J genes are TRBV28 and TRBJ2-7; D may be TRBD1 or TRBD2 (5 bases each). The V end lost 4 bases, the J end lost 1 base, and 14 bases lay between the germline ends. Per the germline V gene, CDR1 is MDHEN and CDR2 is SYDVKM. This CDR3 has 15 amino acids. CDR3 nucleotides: TGTGCCAGCAGTTCGACCGGGACCCCGTCCTACGAGCAGTACTTC. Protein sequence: CASSSTGTPSYEQYF.

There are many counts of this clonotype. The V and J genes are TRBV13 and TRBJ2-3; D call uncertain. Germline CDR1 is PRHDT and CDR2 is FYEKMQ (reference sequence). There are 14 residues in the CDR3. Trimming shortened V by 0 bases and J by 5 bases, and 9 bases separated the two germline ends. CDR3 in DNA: TGTGCCAGCAGCTTAGGTCGGGCTGGAGATACGCAGTATTTT. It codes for CASSLGRAGDTQYF.

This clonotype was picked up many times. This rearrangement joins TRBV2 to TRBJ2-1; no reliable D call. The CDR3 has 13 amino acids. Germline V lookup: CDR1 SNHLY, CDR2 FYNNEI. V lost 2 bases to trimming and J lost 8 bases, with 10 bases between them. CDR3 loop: CASSEPREDEQFF. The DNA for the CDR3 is TGTGCCAGCAGTGAACCCCGAGAAGATGAGCAGTTCTTC.

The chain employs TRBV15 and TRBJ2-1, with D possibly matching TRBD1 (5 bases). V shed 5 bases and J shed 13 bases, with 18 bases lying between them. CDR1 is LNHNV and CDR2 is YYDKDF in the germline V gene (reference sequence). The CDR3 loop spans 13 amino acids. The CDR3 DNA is TGTGCCACCAGCCGATTATTAGAGACAGCCCAGTTCTTC. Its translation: CATSRLLETAQFF.

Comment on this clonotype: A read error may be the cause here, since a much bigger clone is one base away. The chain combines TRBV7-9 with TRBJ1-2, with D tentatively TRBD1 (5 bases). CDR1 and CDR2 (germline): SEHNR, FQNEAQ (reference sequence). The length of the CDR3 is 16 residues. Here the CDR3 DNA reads TGTGCCAACAGCTTATTGCTTGGGGACGGGGCCTATGGCTACACCTTC. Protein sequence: CANSLLLGDGAYGYTF.

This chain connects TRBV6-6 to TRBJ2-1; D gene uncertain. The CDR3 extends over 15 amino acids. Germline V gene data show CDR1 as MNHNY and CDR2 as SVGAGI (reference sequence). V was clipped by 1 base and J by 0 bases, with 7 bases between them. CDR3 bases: TGTGCCAGCAGTTACTTCCAGAGCTCCTACAATGAGCAGTTCTTC. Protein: CASSYFQSSYNEQFF.

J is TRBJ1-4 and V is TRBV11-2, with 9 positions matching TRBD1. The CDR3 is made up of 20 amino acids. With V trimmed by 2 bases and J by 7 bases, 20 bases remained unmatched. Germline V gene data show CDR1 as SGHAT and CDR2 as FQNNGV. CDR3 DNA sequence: TGTGCCAGCAGCTTACCAACCGGGACAGGGTTGGGGGGATTTGGTGAAAAACTGTTTTTT. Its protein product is CASSLPTGTGLGGFGEKLFF.

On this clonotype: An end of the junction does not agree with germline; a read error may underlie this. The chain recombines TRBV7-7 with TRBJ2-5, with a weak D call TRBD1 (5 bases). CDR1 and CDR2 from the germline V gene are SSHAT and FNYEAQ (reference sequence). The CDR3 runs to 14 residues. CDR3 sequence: CASSLDNQYETQYF. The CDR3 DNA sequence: TGTGCTAGCAGCCTGGACAACCAATATGAGACCCAGTACTTC.

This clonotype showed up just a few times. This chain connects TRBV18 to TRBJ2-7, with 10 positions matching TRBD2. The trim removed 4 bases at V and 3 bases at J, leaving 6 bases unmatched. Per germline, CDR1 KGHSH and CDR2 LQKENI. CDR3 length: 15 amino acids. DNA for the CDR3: TGTGCCAGCTCACACGAGAAGCGGGGGGGCTACGAGCAGTACTTC. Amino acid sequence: CASSHEKRGGYEQYF.

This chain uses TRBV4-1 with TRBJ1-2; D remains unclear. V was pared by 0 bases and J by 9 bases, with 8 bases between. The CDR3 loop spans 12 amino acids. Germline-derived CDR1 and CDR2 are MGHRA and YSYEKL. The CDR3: CASSQEQASYTF. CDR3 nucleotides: TGCGCCAGCAGCCAAGAGCAGGCGAGCTACACCTTC.

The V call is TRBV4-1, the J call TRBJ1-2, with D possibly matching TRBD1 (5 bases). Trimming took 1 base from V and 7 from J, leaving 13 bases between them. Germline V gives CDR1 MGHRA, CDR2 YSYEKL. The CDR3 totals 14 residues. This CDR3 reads CASSQAGGFLGYTF. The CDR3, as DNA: TGCGCCAGCAGCCAAGCGGGGGGATTCCTTGGCTACACCTTC.